Sequencing of this T cell receptor beta chain was carried out in a study of vaccination and CD4 T cells after COVID-19. Notes on the study in general: Median about 88% of reactive clones detected in convalescent patients emerged only post-vaccination.

An Oncomine TCR Beta short-read assay was used to sequence the DNA from cultured CD4+ T cells. MiXCR, run by TCRdb on the PCR reads, gives a single entry per CDR3 protein. Of 9,800 or so distinct CDR3 sequences listed, around 37% were seen once; the top ten hold 16%. Worth noting for this clonotype: The antigen is undetermined.

Treatment specified: approximately nine-day PBMC culture with coronavirus spike peptide pools or control peptides (ViraFEST assay). Replacement of half the medium with fresh IL-2 medium took place on days 3 and 7. The CDR3 sequence is 15 residues long. V shed 5 bases and J shed 2 bases, with 13 bases lying between them. The specimen was CD4+ T cells from blood, cultured in vitro. The genes are TRBV12-3 or TRBV12-4 and TRBJ1-5; possibly TRBD1 for D (5 bases). The source is a human donor who had recovered from COVID-19. CDR3 loop: CASSRDFGGNQPQHF. The CDR3 DNA follows: TGTGCCAGCAGTCGGGACTTCGGTGGCAATCAGCCCCAGCATTTT.